This T cell receptor (beta chain) was obtained from a study of T cells in Graves' hyperthyroidism and ophthalmopathy. In its sample, this clonotype was seen a few times. No antigen is known for it. This CDR3 has 14 residues. The V end was cut by 0 bases, the J end by 6 bases, with 12 bases between. Germline CDR1 and CDR2: DFQATT and SNEGSKA (reference sequence). Study conclusions and caveats: A model using 13 V-J features told ophthalmopathy apart from stable hyperthyroidism.

Regions amplified from RNA transcripts were the TCR beta CDR3 regions. During a first-round RT-PCR of the TCR CDR3, the HTBI primer set was used. Via MiXCR, TCRdb re-called the multiplex PCR reads, giving one row per CDR3 protein. The repertoire has about 300,000 distinct CDR3 sequences, roughly 19% of them found once; the top ten carry just under 40%. V and J are TRBV20-1 and TRBJ1-5; no clear D. Material: blood. The sequence was obtained from a man aged 50 to 60 with Graves' ophthalmopathy. The chain's CDR3 is CSARDQAAGQPQHF. As DNA, the CDR3 is TGCAGTGCTAGAGATCAAGCAGCGGGTCAGCCCCAGCATTTT.